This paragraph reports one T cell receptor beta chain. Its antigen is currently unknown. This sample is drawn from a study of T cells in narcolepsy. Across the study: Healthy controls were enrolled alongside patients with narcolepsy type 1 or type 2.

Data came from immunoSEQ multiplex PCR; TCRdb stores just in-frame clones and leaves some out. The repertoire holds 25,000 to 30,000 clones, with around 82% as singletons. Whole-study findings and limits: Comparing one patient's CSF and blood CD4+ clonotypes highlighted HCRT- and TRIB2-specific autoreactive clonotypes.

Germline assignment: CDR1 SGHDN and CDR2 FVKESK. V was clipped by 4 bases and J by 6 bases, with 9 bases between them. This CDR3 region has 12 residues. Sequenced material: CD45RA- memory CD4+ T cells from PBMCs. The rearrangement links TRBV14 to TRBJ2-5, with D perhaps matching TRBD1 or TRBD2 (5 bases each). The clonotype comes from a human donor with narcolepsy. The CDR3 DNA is TGTGCCAGCAGCCGGGGGTGGCAGACCCAGTACTTC. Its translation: CASSRGWQTQYF.